The T cell receptor (beta chain) described here comes from a study of cytomegalovirus exposure and HLA in healthy donors. Study-level points and caveats: The study labeled fewer than 200 TCR beta chains cytomegalovirus-associated. In vitro confirmation showed three CMV-associated chains to be CMV antigen specific.

Sequencing used immunoSEQ multiplex PCR; TCRdb keeps in-frame clones, though not all of them. The sample has approximately 120,000 clones, approximately 91% seen once; the top ten hold about 2%. With respect to this clone: Its antigen remains unknown.

Among the 110 or so subjects of the validation cohort, separate from the roughly 600-subject first cohort, were the donors. The sample consisted of PBMCs. The TCR sequence derives from a woman aged 18-35 years in good health and CMV-seronegative.

This CDR3 is CASSLDRGHGNTIYF. The CDR3 coding sequence is TGTGCCAGCAGTTTGGACAGGGGGCATGGAAACACCATATATTTT. The gene calls are TRBV6-6 and TRBJ1-3; 11 bases fit TRBD1. CDR1 and CDR2 (germline): MNHNY, SVGAGI (reference sequence). V was clipped by 4 bases and J by 3 bases; unmatched bases: 2. CDR3 size: 15 residues.